This note documents a single T cell receptor (beta chain) sequence. CDR3 length equals 17 residues. Looked up from germline, CDR1 is SGHDT and CDR2 is YYEEEE. V trimming: 2 bases; J trimming: 6 bases; junction bases outside the gene matches: 16. Seattle researchers signed up patients amid active infection and tracked them longitudinally. The data belong to a study of blood T cell repertoires in COVID-19. Background on the study: Samples representing acute and convalescent COVID-19 were sourced from the United States, Italy and Spain. Sources were T cells, B-cell-depleted T cells, or PBMCs; the material itself was cDNA or gDNA.

In the authors' workflow: Amplification of reference gene primers provided the estimated nucleated cell counts. Sequencing was performed with immunoSEQ multiplex PCR; in TCRdb, only in-frame clones are kept and a portion is missing. Clone size and V and J calls were adopted from that table, with D and trimming inferred from the DNA. The sample carries some 400,000 clones, more than 75% recorded once. The chain combines TRBV5-6 with TRBJ1-2; 7 nucleotides align to TRBD1. This TCR derives from a woman aged 55-70 years with COVID-19, enrolled during active disease. Source material: peripheral blood. CDR3 amino acids: CASSFITSPTGNNGYTF. CDR3 nucleotides: TGTGCCAGCAGCTTTATCACATCCCCGACAGGGAACAATGGCTACACCTTC.